This T cell receptor beta chain came from a study of vaccination effects on CD4 cells after COVID-19. On the study more broadly: Post-vaccine sample collection fell at a median of 72 days after the second dose. Regarding the study as a whole: Sampling in the study covered few convalescent patients and included no early post-infection timepoints.

Looked up from germline, CDR1 is SGHTS and CDR2 is YDEGEE. Trimming took 0 bases from V and 2 from J, leaving 14 bases between them. The CDR3 loop spans 16 amino acids. Using viral peptide pools, the ViraFEST assay grew out antigen-specific CD4+ T cells prior to sequencing. Once cultured for approximately eleven days, the cells underwent separation to obtain CD4+ T cells. Vaccine administered to participants consisted of two doses of either BNT162b2 or mRNA-1273. The study found no prior SARS-CoV-2 infection in the vaccine recipients, who tested negative for nucleocapsid antibodies. Replacing half the medium with IL-2 medium was done on days 3 and 7. The method was immunoSEQ multiplex PCR; TCRdb's version includes in-frame clones alone and lacks a portion of them. Of approximately 70,000 clones in the sample, about 80% were seen once. Of note for this clone: What it binds is not known.

The clonotype comes from a human donor who received a COVID-19 vaccine. Sequenced material: CD4+ T cells from PBMCs cultured with HCoV-OC43 spike peptides, taken after COVID-19 vaccination. As to subset: HCoV-OC43 spike overlapping peptide pool stimulation. The rearrangement uses TRBV5-8 and TRBJ1-2, with D hard to call. CDR3 sequence (DNA): TGTGCCAGCAGCTTGGGTTCTGGCAGATCCAACTATGGCTACACCTTC. Residues: CASSLGSGRSNYGYTF.